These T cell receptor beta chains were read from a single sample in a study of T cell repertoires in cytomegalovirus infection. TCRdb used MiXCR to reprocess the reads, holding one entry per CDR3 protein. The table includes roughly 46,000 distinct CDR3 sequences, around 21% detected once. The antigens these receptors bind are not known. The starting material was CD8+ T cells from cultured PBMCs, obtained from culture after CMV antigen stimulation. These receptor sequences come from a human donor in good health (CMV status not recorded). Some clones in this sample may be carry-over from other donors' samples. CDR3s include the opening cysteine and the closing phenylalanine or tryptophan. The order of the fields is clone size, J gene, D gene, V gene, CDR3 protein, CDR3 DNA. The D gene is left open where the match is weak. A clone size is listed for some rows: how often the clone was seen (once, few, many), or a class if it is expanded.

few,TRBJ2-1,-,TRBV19,CASTLSSYNEQFF,TGTGCCAGTACTCTGAGCTCCTACAATGAGCAGTTCTTC
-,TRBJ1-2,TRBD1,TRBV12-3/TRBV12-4,CASTPVGTGDYGYTF,TGTGCCAGCACCCCCGTTGGGACAGGGGACTATGGCTACACCTTC
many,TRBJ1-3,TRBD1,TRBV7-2,CASSPRDRAGNTIYF,TGTGCCAGCAGCCCCCGGGACAGGGCTGGAAACACCATATATTTT
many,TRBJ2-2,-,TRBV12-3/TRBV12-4,CASRPGHPTGELFF,TGTGCCAGCAGGCCGGGACACCCCACCGGGGAGCTGTTTTTT
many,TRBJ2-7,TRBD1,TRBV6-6,CASRDRETYEQYF,TGTGCCAGCAGGGACAGGGAAACCTACGAGCAGTACTTC
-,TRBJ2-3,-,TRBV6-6,CASSYSKGADTQYF,TGTGCCAGCAGTTACTCGAAAGGGGCAGATACGCAGTATTTT
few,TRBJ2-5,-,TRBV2,CASSDPRATRQETQYF,TGTGCCAGCAGTGACCCCAGGGCCACGAGACAAGAGACCCAGTACTTC
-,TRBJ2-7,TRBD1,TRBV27,CASSFGQGQREQYF,TGTGCCAGCAGTTTCGGGCAGGGACAGCGCGAGCAGTACTTC
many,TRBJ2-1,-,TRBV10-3,CAISAALYNEQFF,TGTGCCATCAGTGCGGCGCTTTACAATGAGCAGTTCTTC
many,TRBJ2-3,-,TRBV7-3,CASSLEGRGRTDTQYF,TGTGCCAGCAGCTTAGAGGGGCGGGGGCGCACAGATACGCAGTATTTT
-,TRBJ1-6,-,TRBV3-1,CASSQVGPVGGSGNSPLHF,TGTGCCAGCAGCCAAGTTGGTCCGGTGGGGGGCTCCGGCAATTCACCCCTCCACTTT
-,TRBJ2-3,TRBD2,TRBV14,CASSQEASGTVFTDTQYF,TGTGCCAGCAGCCAAGAGGCTAGCGGGACAGTCTTCACAGATACGCAGTATTTT
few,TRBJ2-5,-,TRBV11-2,CASSFEGETQYF,TGTGCCAGCAGCTTCGAGGGGGAGACCCAGTACTTC
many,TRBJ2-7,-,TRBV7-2,CASSLMSKHNEQYF,TGTGCCAGCAGCTTAATGTCAAAGCACAACGAGCAGTACTTC
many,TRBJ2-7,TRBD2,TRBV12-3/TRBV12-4,CASSRSGATYEQYF,TGTGCCAGCAGTAGGAGCGGGGCAACCTACGAGCAGTACTTC
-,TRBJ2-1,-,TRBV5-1,CASSLEEGWGNEQFF,TGCGCCAGCAGCTTGGAGGAGGGTTGGGGAAATGAGCAGTTCTTC
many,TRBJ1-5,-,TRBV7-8,CASSFPDSNQPQHF,TGTGCCAGCAGCTTCCCCGATAGCAATCAGCCCCAGCATTTT
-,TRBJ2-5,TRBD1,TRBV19,CASSNRGSLSETQYF,TGTGCCAGTAGTAACAGGGGGTCTCTGTCAGAGACCCAGTACTTC
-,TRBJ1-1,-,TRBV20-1,CSARDLAGTNTEAFF,TGCAGTGCTAGAGATCTCGCAGGGACGAACACTGAAGCTTTCTTT
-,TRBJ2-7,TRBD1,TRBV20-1,CSALGTGGYEQYF,TGCAGTGCCCTAGGGACAGGGGGCTACGAGCAGTACTTC
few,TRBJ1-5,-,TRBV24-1,CATSADGLGGCCGQPQHF,TGTGCCACCAGTGCCGACGGATTGGGGGGCTGCTGTGGTCAGCCCCAGCATTTT
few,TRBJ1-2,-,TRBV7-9,CASSLATDSGYTF,TGTGCCAGCAGCTTAGCCACGGACTCCGGCTACACCTTC
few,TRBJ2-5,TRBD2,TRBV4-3,CASSLMWASGGLEETQYF,TGCGCCAGCAGCTTAATGTGGGCTAGCGGGGGGCTGGAAGAGACCCAGTACTTC
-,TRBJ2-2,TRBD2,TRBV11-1,CASSFASGDTGELFF,TGTGCCAGCAGCTTCGCTAGCGGGGACACCGGGGAGCTGTTTTTT
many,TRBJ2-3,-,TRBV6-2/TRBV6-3,CASSRSRTDTQYF,TGTGCCAGCAGTCGTTCCCGCACAGATACGCAGTATTTT
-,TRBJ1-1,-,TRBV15,CATRGGSGYTEAFF,TGTGCCACCCGGGGGGGGTCCGGCTACACTGAAGCTTTCTTT
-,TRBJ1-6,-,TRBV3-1,CASSQGGGLRNSPLHF,TGTGCCAGCAGCCAAGGGGGTGGACTCCGAAATTCACCCCTCCACTTT
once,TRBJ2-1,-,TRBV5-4,CASSLMEIEQFF,TGTGCCAGCAGCCTCATGGAGATTGAGCAGTTCTTC
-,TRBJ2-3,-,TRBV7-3,CASSPGGGGADTQYF,TGTGCCAGCAGCCCAGGGGGGGGAGGGGCAGATACGCAGTATTTT
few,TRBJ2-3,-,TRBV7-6,CASSLGHTQYF,TGTGCCAGCAGCTTAGGTCATACGCAGTATTTT
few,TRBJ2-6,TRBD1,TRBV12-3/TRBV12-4,CASSRKGTGGYNVLTF,TGTGCCAGCAGTCGAAAAGGGACAGGGGGGTACAACGTCCTGACTTTC
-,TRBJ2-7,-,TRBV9,CASSVDPDGSYEQYF,TGTGCCAGCAGCGTAGACCCTGACGGATCCTACGAGCAGTACTTC
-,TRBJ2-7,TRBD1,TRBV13,CASSHGTGAYEQYF,TGTGCCAGCAGCCATGGGACAGGGGCCTACGAGCAGTACTTC